The 30 T cell receptor beta chains presented below share a single source sample, sequenced in a study of regulatory T cells in long-lasting Graves disease. The sample's time point: newly diagnosed GD, antithyroid drugs for less than 3 months. PBMCs provided the RNA from which the TCR library was made. HTBI primers from iRepertoire and Arm-PCR of CDR3 regions yielded the TCR beta libraries. TCRdb used MiXCR to reprocess the multiplex PCR reads, holding one entry per CDR3 protein. Among approximately 460,000 distinct CDR3 sequences listed, 16% were seen once. The data also belong to a second study, concerning T cells in Graves' hyperthyroidism and ophthalmopathy.

Sequencing used peripheral blood mononuclear cells (PBMCs), obtained at new diagnosis, from a patient treated with antithyroid drugs. The receptor source for this set is a woman between 25 and 40 years old with Graves disease.

This clonotype was counted ten times or more. The chain combines TRBV29-1 with TRBJ1-1; D is unclear. Germline assignment: CDR1 SQVTM and CDR2 ANQGSEA. Trimming cost V 6 bases and J 1 base, with 12 bases left between them. The CDR3 covers 13 residues. CDR3 nucleotides: TGCAGCGTCCTCCGGAGGGAGAACACTGAAGCTTTCTTT. It specifies CSVLRRENTEAFF.

To note about this clonotype: A far bigger clonotype differs at one base, so this is likely a read error. The chain recombines TRBV5-6 with TRBJ2-5; maybe TRBD2 (5 bases). CDR3 length: 13 residues. CDR1 SGHDT and CDR2 YYEEEE come from the germline V gene. CDR3 DNA: TGTGCCTGCAGCTTAGGAGGAGCAGAGACCCAGTACTTC. Amino acid sequence: CACSLGGAETQYF. The full variable domain, completed using reference TRBV5-6 and TRBJ2-5, is DAGVTQSPTHLIKTRGQQVTLRCSPKSGHDTVSWYQQALGQGPQFIFQYYEEEERQRGNFPDRFSGHQFPNYSSELNVNALLLGDSALYLCACSLGGAETQYFGPGTRLLVL.

This clonotype occurred many times. This chain connects TRBV6-5 to TRBJ1-5, with D perhaps matching TRBD1 (5 bases). The CDR3 is 14 amino acids. Germline CDR1 is MNHEY and CDR2 is SVGAGI. Trimming shortened V by 0 bases and J by 2 bases, and 5 bases separated the two germline ends. For the CDR3, the DNA is TGTGCCAGCAGTTACTCGGGGGGCAATCAGCCCCAGCATTTT. Amino acid sequence: CASSYSGGNQPQHF.

Many counts were recorded for this clonotype. The chain has TRBV6-9 and TRBJ2-5; no clear D gene. From germline, CDR1 is MNHGY and CDR2 SVAAGI. The V and J ends lost 1 base and 5 bases respectively, with 14 bases between them. The CDR3 length is 15 residues. The CDR3: CASSYLGLGPETQYF. DNA of the CDR3: TGTGCCAGCAGTTATTTGGGTTTGGGTCCGGAGACCCAGTACTTC.

This clonotype showed up many times. Its ends do not fully match the called genes, so a read error is possible. This chain joins TRBV19 and TRBJ2-1; no firm D call. This CDR3 region has 15 residues. Germline CDR1 reads LNHDA; CDR2 reads SQIVND (reference sequence). CDR3 protein: CASSLELSSYNEQFF. The CDR3 bases are TGTGCCAGTAGTTTAGAATTGAGCTCCTACAATGAGCAGTTCTTC.

The CDR3 sequence: CASSQGQLNQPQHF. The CDR3 bases are TGTGCCAGCAGCCAAGGACAGCTCAATCAGCCCCAGCATTTT. This chain links TRBV16 with TRBJ1-5; TRBD1 might be the D (6 bases). This CDR3 has 14 amino acids. Per germline, CDR1 KGHSY and CDR2 FQNENV. Trimming took off 2 bases at V and 3 bases at J, with 8 bases between the two ends.

Many counts were recorded for this clonotype. The V and J genes are TRBV27 and TRBJ2-7; D may correspond to TRBD1 or TRBD2 (5 bases each). The CDR3 totals 15 residues. Germline CDR1 MNHEY, CDR2 SMNVEV (reference sequence). The V end was cut by 2 bases, the J end by 3 bases, with 14 bases between. CDR3 nucleotide sequence: TGTGCCAGCAGTTTACGGGGTACTAGGGGCTACGAGCAGTACTTC. Amino acid sequence: CASSLRGTRGYEQYF.

The V gene is TRBV19, the J gene TRBJ2-7; 11 bases map to TRBD2. J lost 3 bases, V lost 4 bases, and 5 bases had no gene match. This CDR3 spans 15 amino acids. The germline V gene has CDR1 LNHDA and CDR2 SQIVND (reference sequence). The CDR3 bases are TGTGCCAGTAGTAGCTCCGGGACTAGCGGCTACGAGCAGTACTTC. Encoded protein: CASSSSGTSGYEQYF. Filled out from reference TRBV19 and TRBJ2-7, the complete variable domain reads DGGITQSPKYLFRKEGQNVTLSCEQNLNHDAMYWYRQDPGQGLRLIYYSQIVNDFQKGDIAEGYSVSREKKESFPLTVTSAQKNPTAFYLCASSSSGTSGYEQYFGPGTRLTVT.

The V call is TRBV11-2, the J call TRBJ2-3, with D hard to call. Germline V lookup: CDR1 SGHAT, CDR2 FQNNGV. Trimming shortened V by 0 bases and J by 4 bases, and 11 bases separated the two germline ends. The CDR3 is made up of 15 amino acids. CDR3 protein: CASSLDGIGSDTQYF. In DNA, the CDR3 is TGTGCCAGCAGCTTAGATGGTATCGGTTCAGATACGCAGTATTTT.

In its sample, this clonotype was seen many times. V and J are TRBV20-1 and TRBJ2-7; no clear D gene. Trimming left V 5 bases short and J 3 bases short, with 14 bases between. This CDR3 region has 13 residues. Germline CDR1 DFQATT, CDR2 SNEGSKA (reference sequence). The CDR3 loop is CSAPNLDDYEQYF. CDR3 in DNA: TGCAGTGCTCCTAATCTAGATGACTACGAGCAGTACTTC.

This clonotype was recorded many times. The gene calls are TRBV7-3 and TRBJ2-3; TRBD1 agrees at 7 bases. The CDR3 consists of 15 residues. Per the germline V gene, CDR1 is SGHTA and CDR2 is FQGTGA. Losses at the gene ends were 1 base for V and 2 bases for J; bases not matched to a gene: 3. The CDR3 sequence is CASSLRDSFTDTQYF. The CDR3 DNA follows: TGTGCCAGCAGCTTAAGGGACAGCTTCACAGATACGCAGTATTTT.

The CDR3 sequence is CASSYSPDTYNEQFF. Here the CDR3 DNA reads TGTGCCAGCAGTTACTCCCCTGACACCTACAATGAGCAGTTCTTC. The rearrangement links TRBV6-5 to TRBJ2-1; D gene unclear. Germline V CDR1 and CDR2: MNHEY, SVGAGI. There are 15 residues in the CDR3. V lost 0 bases and J lost 2, with 8 bases in between.

A remark on this clonotype: A far bigger clonotype differs at one base, so this is likely a read error. No conserved phenylalanine or tryptophan ends this CDR3, so it is likely a read error. The rearrangement uses TRBV7-3 and TRBJ2-7; D is perhaps TRBD1 or TRBD2 (5 bases each). This CDR3 is built from 14 residues. Germline CDR1 is SGHTA and CDR2 is FQGTGA. Deletions cut 5 bases from V and 2 bases from J, with 13 bases between. CDR3 sequence: CASSPGTGTYEQYS. The CDR3 coding sequence is TGTGCCAGCAGCCCCGGGACGGGAACCTACGAGCAGTACTCC.

In this sample, this clonotype turned up a few times. A far larger clone is one nucleotide away, so this likely arose from a read error. The gene calls are TRBV20-1 and TRBJ2-4, with D maybe TRBD2 (6 bases). V shed 6 bases and J shed 12 bases, with 18 bases lying between them. The CDR3 is 12 residues long. The germline gives CDR1 DFQATT, CDR2 SNEGSKA (reference sequence). In nucleotides, the CDR3 is TGCAGTGCCACGGACGGGACTCGGGGTCAGTACTTC. This translates into CSATDGTRGQYF.

This clonotype was counted only a few times. This rearrangement joins TRBV6-2 or TRBV6-3 to TRBJ2-1; 9 nucleotides match TRBD1. J was trimmed by 2 bases and V by 6 bases; bases with no gene match: 8. In germline, CDR1 is MNHEY, CDR2 SVGEGT. This CDR3 contains 16 residues. CDR3 nucleotides: TGTGCCAGCAGACTACAGGGGGCTTTAACCTACAATGAGCAGTTCTTC. As protein: CASRLQGALTYNEQFF.

This clonotype came up once. The chain has TRBV4-2 and TRBJ1-1; D ambiguous. V was clipped by 5 bases and J by 4 bases, with 11 bases between them. The CDR3 contains 13 residues. Germline CDR1 LGHNA, CDR2 YNFKEQ. Here the CDR3 reads CASSLTVPTEAFF. DNA of the CDR3: TGTGCCAGCAGCTTGACTGTTCCCACTGAAGCTTTCTTT.

The table lists this clonotype with many counts. The rearrangement uses TRBV6-1 and TRBJ2-5; no clear D gene. Germline assignment: CDR1 MNHNS and CDR2 SASEGT. Trimming took 3 bases from V and 7 from J, leaving 12 bases between them. CDR3 length: 13 residues. The DNA for the CDR3 is TGTGCCAGCAGTGAGGCGACGAGACGGACCCAGTACTTC. Its translation is CASSEATRRTQYF.

There are many counts of this clonotype. The rearrangement links TRBV28 to TRBJ1-5; 7 nucleotides line up with TRBD1. The CDR3 has 18 residues. With V trimmed by 2 bases and J by 0 bases, 10 bases remained unmatched. The V gene's germline CDR1 is MDHEN and CDR2 SYDVKM. This CDR3 is CASSLPIGTDYSNQPQHF. The CDR3 region has the DNA TGTGCCAGCAGTTTACCCATTGGGACAGATTATAGCAATCAGCCCCAGCATTTT.

This clonotype was detected ten times or more. The J gene is TRBJ2-3, the V gene TRBV5-1; no clear D gene. Germline V gene sequence: CDR1 SGHRS, CDR2 YFSETQ. Trimming pared 1 base from V and 0 bases from J, leaving 9 bases between. There are 15 residues in the CDR3. The CDR3 region is CASSLMNPSTDTQYF. Here the CDR3 DNA reads TGCGCCAGCAGCTTGATGAATCCTAGCACAGATACGCAGTATTTT.

This clonotype has more than one count but fewer than ten. Being one base from a much bigger clone, this may be a read error. The genes are TRBV9 and TRBJ2-7; 10 bases match TRBD2. The V segment lost 4 bases and the J segment 2 bases; nucleotides outside the gene matches: 6. Germline CDR1 and CDR2: SGDLS and YYNGEE. This CDR3 comprises 15 residues. CDR3: CASSPRTSGPYEQYF. The CDR3 bases are TGTGCCAGCAGCCCCCGGACTAGCGGTCCCTACGAGCAGTACTTC.

In its sample, this clonotype was seen many times. V is TRBV28 and J is TRBJ2-5; TRBD2 might be the D (6 bases). V was pared by 9 bases and J by 7 bases, with 21 bases between. The V gene's germline CDR1 is MDHEN and CDR2 SYDVKM. CDR3 length: 14 residues. The CDR3 nucleotides read TGTGCCAGTTCGCCATTTGGGGGGACGGGGACCCAGTACTTC. Translated: CASSPFGGTGTQYF.

This clonotype was counted a few times. CDR3 DNA sequence: TGTGCCAGCATTACCCCGGGACTAATCTACAATGAGCAGTTCTTC. Protein: CASITPGLIYNEQFF. J is TRBJ2-1 and V is TRBV6-1; 7 bases match TRBD2. Germline V CDR1 and CDR2: MNHNS, SASEGT. V lost 7 bases and J lost 3; bases outside the gene matches: 9. This CDR3 has 15 residues.

The CDR3 nucleotides are TGTGCCAGCAGCTTAGCTGGGGGGCGAGAAAAACTGTTTTTT. Amino acids: CASSLAGGREKLFF. The rearrangement links TRBV7-2 to TRBJ1-4; D is perhaps TRBD1 (6 bases). V lost 0 bases and J lost 8, with 10 bases in between. The germline V gene has CDR1 SGHTA and CDR2 FQGNSA. This CDR3 comprises 14 residues.

This clonotype was found many times. The J gene is TRBJ2-1, the V gene TRBV18; a weak D match, TRBD1 (6 bases). The V gene lost 3 bases and the J gene lost 5 bases, with 8 bases spanning the gap. There are 13 residues in the CDR3. Germline assignment: CDR1 KGHSH and CDR2 LQKENI. This CDR3 reads CASSPGQNNEQFF. CDR3 nucleotide sequence: TGTGCCAGCTCACCTGGACAGAACAATGAGCAGTTCTTC.

This clonotype was seen ten or more times. The chain uses TRBV28 and TRBJ1-5, with 8 bases identical to TRBD1. The CDR3 totals 14 residues. Per germline, CDR1 MDHEN and CDR2 SYDVKM. The junction had 3 bases not matched to a gene; V was cut back by 6 bases and J by 2 bases. This chain's CDR3 is CASSEDRGNQPQHF. In DNA, the CDR3 is TGTGCCAGCAGCGAGGACAGGGGCAATCAGCCCCAGCATTTT.

This clonotype was picked up one time. A single base separates this from a much larger clone, so it may be a read error. The conserved closing phenylalanine or tryptophan is absent in this CDR3, likely reflecting a read error. The gene calls are TRBV12-3 or TRBV12-4 and TRBJ1-1, with D perhaps matching TRBD1 (5 bases). V gave up 4 bases and J gave up 3 bases, with 15 bases separating them. The CDR3 has 15 amino acids. In DNA form, the CDR3 reads TGTGCCAGCAGTTCCAGGAGGGGAAAAGACACTGAAGCTTTCTCT. This translates into CASSSRRGKDTEAFS.

This clonotype was seen more than once but under ten times. CDR3 amino acids: CSATMGLAPPDETQYF. CDR3 in DNA: TGCAGTGCTACAATGGGACTAGCACCGCCGGACGAGACCCAGTACTTC. The chain employs TRBV20-1 and TRBJ2-5; 9 nucleotides match TRBD2. The CDR3 loop spans 16 amino acids. Trimming at V came to 4 bases and at J to 5 bases, leaving 14 bases not matched to a gene. The germline V gene has CDR1 DFQATT and CDR2 SNEGSKA (reference sequence).

The chain employs TRBV7-2 and TRBJ2-7, with D possibly called TRBD1 or TRBD2 (5 bases each). CDR3 length: 12 amino acids. V was trimmed by 4 bases and J by 9 bases, leaving 13 bases between them. Germline V lookup: CDR1 SGHTA, CDR2 FQGNSA. The CDR3 is CASSWGNEGQYF. CDR3 in DNA: TGTGCCAGCAGCTGGGGGAACGAAGGGCAGTACTTC.

The table lists this clonotype with many counts. The chain combines TRBV12-3 or TRBV12-4 with TRBJ2-1, with D perhaps TRBD2 (6 bases). The V end lost 3 bases, the J end lost 3 bases, and 9 bases lay between the germline ends. This CDR3 is built from 14 residues. CDR3 region: CASSLLRGYNEQFF. The CDR3 bases are TGTGCCAGCAGTTTGCTGCGGGGCTACAATGAGCAGTTCTTC.

This clonotype was counted a few times. V usage is TRBV7-2 and J usage is TRBJ1-2, with 9 bases lining up with TRBD1. The CDR3 loop spans 13 amino acids. Germline V gene data show CDR1 as SGHTA and CDR2 as FQGNSA. The ends lost 6 bases at V and 4 bases at J; junction bases unmatched: 3. CDR3 sequence (DNA): TGTGCCAGCAGACAGGACAGGGGCTATGGCTACACCTTC. Translating it yields CASRQDRGYGYTF.